This T cell receptor beta chain was recovered during a study of blood T cell repertoires in COVID-19. Study details: Acute and convalescent COVID-19 specimens originated in the United States, Italy and Spain. From T cells, B-cell-depleted T cells, or PBMCs came the material, which was cDNA or gDNA.

The length of the CDR3 is 16 residues. The germline V gene has CDR1 MNHNS and CDR2 SASEGT. Trimming removed 2 bases at V and 0 bases at J, with 11 bases between. Original methodology: Estimated nucleated cell counts came from reference gene primer amplification. Using immunoSEQ multiplex PCR, the repertoire was profiled, and TCRdb retains in-frame clones only, with some absent. D and trimming come from the DNA, and the V and J calls and clone size come from that table. The sample has some 190,000 clones, 75% to 90% seen once. This clone was counted only a few times. The sequence was collected from a man in his 60s with acute or convalescent COVID-19. The sample consisted of peripheral blood. The J gene is TRBJ2-1, the V gene TRBV6-1, with a possible D match to TRBD2 (7 bases). Here the CDR3 DNA reads TGTGCCAGCAGTGAAAACGGGGGGCGCTCCTACAATGAGCAGTTCTTC. It is translated as CASSENGGRSYNEQFF.